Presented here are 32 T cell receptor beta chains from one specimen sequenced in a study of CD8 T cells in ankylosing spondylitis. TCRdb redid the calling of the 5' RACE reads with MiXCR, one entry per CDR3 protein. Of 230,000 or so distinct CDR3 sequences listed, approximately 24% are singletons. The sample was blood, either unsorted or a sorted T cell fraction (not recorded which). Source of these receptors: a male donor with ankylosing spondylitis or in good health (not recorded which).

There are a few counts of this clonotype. CDR3 in DNA: TGCAGTGCAAGCAACCGGGACAGGGGGGGAGAGACCCAGTACTTC. It encodes CSASNRDRGGETQYF. The chain combines TRBV20-1 with TRBJ2-5, with 11 bases aligning to TRBD1. V was clipped by 6 bases and J by 4 bases; unmatched bases: 10. This CDR3 spans 15 amino acids. Germline V gene data show CDR1 as DFQATT and CDR2 as SNEGSKA (reference sequence).

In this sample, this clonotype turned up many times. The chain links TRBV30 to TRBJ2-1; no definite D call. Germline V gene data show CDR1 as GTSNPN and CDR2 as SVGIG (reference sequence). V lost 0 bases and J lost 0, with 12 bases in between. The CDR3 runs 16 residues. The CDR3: CAWSVQGLSSYNEQFF. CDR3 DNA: TGTGCCTGGAGTGTACAAGGGTTGAGCTCCTACAATGAGCAGTTCTTC.

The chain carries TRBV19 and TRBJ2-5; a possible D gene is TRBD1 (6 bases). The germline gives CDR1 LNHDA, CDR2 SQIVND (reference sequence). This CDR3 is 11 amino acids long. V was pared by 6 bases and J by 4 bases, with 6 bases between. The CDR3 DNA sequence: TGTGCCAGTAGGACAGGAGAGACCCAGTACTTC. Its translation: CASRTGETQYF.

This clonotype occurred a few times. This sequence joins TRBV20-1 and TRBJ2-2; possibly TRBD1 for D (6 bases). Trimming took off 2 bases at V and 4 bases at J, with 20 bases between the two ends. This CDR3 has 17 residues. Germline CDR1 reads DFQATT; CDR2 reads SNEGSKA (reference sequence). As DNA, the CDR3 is TGCAGTGCTAGATATAAACCGGGACAAGGGACCACCGGGGAGCTGTTTTTT. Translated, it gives CSARYKPGQGTTGELFF.

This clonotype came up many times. The CDR3 region is CSFNRGPSYGYTF. The CDR3 nucleotides read TGCAGCTTTAACAGGGGGCCGAGCTATGGCTACACCTTC. This sequence joins TRBV29-1 and TRBJ1-2; 9 bases fit TRBD1. V shed 8 bases and J 4 bases; nucleotides not matched to a gene: 8. This CDR3 has 13 amino acids. The germline gives CDR1 SQVTM, CDR2 ANQGSEA.

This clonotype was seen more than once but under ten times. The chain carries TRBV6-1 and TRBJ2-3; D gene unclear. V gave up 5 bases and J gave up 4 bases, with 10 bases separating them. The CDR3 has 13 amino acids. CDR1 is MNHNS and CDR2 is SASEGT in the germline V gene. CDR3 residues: CASSTGLADTQYF. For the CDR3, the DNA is TGTGCCAGCAGTACGGGCTTAGCAGATACGCAGTATTTT.

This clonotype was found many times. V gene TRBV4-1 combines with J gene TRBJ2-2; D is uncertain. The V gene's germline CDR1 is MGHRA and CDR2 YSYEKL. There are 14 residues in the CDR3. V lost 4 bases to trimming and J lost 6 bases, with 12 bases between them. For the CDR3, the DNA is TGCGCCAGCAGCCCAGGAGTTTGGTCCGGGGAGCTGTTTTTT. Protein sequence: CASSPGVWSGELFF.

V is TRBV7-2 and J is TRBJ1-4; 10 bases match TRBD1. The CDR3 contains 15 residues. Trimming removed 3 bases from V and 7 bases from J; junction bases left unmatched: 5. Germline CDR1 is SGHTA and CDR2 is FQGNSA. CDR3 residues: CASSFDRGPGEKLFF. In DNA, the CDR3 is TGTGCCAGCAGCTTCGACAGGGGGCCGGGTGAAAAACTGTTTTTT.

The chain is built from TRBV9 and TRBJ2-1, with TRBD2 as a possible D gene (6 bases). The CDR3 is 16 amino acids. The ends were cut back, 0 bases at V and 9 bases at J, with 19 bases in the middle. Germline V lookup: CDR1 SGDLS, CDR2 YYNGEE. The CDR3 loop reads CASSVVSRAGRGEQFF. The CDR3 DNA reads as TGTGCCAGCAGCGTAGTGTCTAGAGCAGGGCGGGGTGAGCAGTTCTTC.

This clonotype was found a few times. The CDR3 coding sequence is TGTGCCACCAGCAGAGATGGTGGCAGTGAAGCTTTCTTT. Protein product: CATSRDGGSEAFF. The chain joins TRBV15 to TRBJ1-1; unclear D gene. The germline V and J ends were trimmed by 0 bases and 7 bases, with 9 bases remaining between them. Germline V CDR1 and CDR2: LNHNV, YYDKDF (reference sequence). The CDR3 consists of 13 residues. Full variable domain (outside the CDR3, taken from reference TRBV15 and TRBJ1-1): DAMVIQNPRYQVTQFGKPVTLSCSQTLNHNVMYWYQQKSSQAPKLLFHYYDKDFNNEADTPDNFQSRRPNTSFCFLDIRSPGLGDTAMYLCATSRDGGSEAFFGQGTRLTVV.

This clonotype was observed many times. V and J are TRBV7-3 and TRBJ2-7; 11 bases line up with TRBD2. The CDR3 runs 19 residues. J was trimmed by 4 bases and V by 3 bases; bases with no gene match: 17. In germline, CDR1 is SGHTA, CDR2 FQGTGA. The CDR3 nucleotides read TGTGCCAGCAGCTTGGAATCAGCACCGACTAGCGGGGCTCATTACGAGCAGTACTTC. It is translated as CASSLESAPTSGAHYEQYF.

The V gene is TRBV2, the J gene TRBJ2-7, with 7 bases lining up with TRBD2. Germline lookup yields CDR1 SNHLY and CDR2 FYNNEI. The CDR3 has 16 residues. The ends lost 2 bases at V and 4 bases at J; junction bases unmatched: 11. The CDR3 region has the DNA TGTGCCAGCAGTGAAACTGGGACGAGGGGAGGGTACGAGCAGTACTTC. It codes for CASSETGTRGGYEQYF.

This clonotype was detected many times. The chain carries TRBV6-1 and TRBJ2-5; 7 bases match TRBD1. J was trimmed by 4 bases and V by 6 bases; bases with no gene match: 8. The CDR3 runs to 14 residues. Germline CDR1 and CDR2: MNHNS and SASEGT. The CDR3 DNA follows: TGTGCCAGCAGCGAACTTAGGGGGCTAGAGACCCAGTACTTC. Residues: CASSELRGLETQYF.

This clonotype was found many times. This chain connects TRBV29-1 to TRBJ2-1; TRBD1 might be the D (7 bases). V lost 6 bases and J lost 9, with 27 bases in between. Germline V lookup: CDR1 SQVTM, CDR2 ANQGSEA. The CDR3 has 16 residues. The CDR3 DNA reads TGCAGCGTAAGAAGGTACGGACAGGAGTTGGGGGGTGAGCAGTTCTTC. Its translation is CSVRRYGQELGGEQFF.

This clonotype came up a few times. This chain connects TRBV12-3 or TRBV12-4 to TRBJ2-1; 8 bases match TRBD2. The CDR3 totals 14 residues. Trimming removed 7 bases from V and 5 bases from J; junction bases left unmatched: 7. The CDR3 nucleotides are TGTGCCAGCACCTCGACTAGCGTGAACAATGAGCAGTTCTTC. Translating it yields CASTSTSVNNEQFF.

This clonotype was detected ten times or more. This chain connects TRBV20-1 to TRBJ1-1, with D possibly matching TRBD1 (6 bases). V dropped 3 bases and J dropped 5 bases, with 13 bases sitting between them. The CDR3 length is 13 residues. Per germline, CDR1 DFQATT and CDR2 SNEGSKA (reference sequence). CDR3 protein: CSARGGGGTEAFF. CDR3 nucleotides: TGCAGTGCTAGGGGAGGGGGAGGGACTGAAGCTTTCTTT.

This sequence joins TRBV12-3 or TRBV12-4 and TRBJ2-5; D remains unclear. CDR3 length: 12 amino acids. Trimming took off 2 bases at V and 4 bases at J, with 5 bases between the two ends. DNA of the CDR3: TGTGCCAGCAGTTTATTCCCAGAGACCCAGTACTTC. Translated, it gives CASSLFPETQYF.

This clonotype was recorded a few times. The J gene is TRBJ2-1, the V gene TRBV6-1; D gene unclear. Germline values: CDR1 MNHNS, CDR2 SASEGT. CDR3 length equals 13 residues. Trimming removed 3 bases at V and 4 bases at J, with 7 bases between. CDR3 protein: CASSEVGYNEQFF. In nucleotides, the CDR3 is TGTGCCAGCAGTGAGGTGGGGTACAATGAGCAGTTCTTC.

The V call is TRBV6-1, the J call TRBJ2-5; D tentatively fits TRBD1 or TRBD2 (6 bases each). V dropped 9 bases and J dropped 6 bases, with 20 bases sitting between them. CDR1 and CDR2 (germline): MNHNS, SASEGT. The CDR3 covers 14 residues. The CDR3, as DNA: TGTGCCAGTACCGGGTGGGGGGCGCAAAAGACCCAGTACTTC. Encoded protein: CASTGWGAQKTQYF.

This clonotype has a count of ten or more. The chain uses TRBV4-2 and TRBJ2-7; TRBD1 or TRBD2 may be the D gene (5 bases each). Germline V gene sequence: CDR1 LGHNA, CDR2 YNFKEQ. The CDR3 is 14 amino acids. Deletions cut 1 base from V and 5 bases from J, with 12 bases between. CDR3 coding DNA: TGTGCCAGCAGCCAAGTGATAGGGACCAACGAGCAGTACTTC. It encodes CASSQVIGTNEQYF.

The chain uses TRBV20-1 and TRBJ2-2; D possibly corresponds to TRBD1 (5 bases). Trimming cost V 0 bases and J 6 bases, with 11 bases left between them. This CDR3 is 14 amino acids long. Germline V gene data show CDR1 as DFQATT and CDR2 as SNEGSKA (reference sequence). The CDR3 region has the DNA TGCAGTGCTAGAGATTTTGGGGCAGCCGGGGAGCTGTTTTTT. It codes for CSARDFGAAGELFF.

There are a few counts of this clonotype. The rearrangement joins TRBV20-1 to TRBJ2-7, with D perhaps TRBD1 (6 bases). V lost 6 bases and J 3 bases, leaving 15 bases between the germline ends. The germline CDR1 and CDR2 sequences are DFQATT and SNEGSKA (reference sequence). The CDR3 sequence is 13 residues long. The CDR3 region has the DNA TGCAGTGCCCCACAGGGAATTGGCTACGAGCAGTACTTC. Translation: CSAPQGIGYEQYF.

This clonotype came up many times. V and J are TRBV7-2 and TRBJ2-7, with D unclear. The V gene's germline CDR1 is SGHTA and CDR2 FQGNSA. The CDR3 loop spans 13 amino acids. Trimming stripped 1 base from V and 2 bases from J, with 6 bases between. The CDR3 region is CASSLVLPYEQYF. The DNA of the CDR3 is TGTGCCAGCAGCTTAGTCCTCCCCTACGAGCAGTACTTC.

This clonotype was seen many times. CDR3 in amino acids: CASRVGAEDTQYF. CDR3 sequence (DNA): TGCGCCAGCAGGGTGGGGGCTGAAGATACGCAGTATTTT. The rearrangement uses TRBV5-1 and TRBJ2-3, with a tentative D call TRBD1 (6 bases). The germline V gene has CDR1 SGHRS and CDR2 YFSETQ. The CDR3 length is 13 residues. Trimming cost V 5 bases and J 5 bases, with 12 bases left between them. The entire variable domain, with the rest obtained from reference TRBV5-1 and TRBJ2-3, is as follows: KAGVTQTPRYLIKTRGQQVTLSCSPISGHRSVSWYQQTPGQGLQFLFEYFSETQRNKGNFPGRFSGRQFSNSRSEMNVSTLELGDSALYLCASRVGAEDTQYFGPGTRLTVL.

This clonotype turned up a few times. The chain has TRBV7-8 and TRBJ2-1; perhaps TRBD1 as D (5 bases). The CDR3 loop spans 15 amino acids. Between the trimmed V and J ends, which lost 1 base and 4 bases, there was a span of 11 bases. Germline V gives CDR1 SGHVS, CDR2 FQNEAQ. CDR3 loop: CASSLDSGPYNEQFF. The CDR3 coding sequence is TGTGCCAGCAGCTTAGATTCAGGGCCTTACAATGAGCAGTTCTTC.

The DNA of the CDR3 is TGTGCCAGCAGCCAAGATAGAACTAGTTACTACGAGCAGTACTTC. Its translation is CASSQDRTSYYEQYF. The chain uses TRBV4-2 and TRBJ2-7; D perhaps matches TRBD2 (5 bases). Per germline, CDR1 LGHNA and CDR2 YNFKEQ. Trimming took 0 bases from V and 3 from J, leaving 12 bases between them. The CDR3 length is 15 residues.

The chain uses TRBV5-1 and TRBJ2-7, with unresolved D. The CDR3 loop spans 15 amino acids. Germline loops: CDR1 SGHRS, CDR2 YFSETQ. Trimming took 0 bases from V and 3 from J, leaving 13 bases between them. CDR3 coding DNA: TGCGCCAGCAGCTTGGAGGGTCAGAGGAGCTACGAGCAGTACTTC. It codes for CASSLEGQRSYEQYF.

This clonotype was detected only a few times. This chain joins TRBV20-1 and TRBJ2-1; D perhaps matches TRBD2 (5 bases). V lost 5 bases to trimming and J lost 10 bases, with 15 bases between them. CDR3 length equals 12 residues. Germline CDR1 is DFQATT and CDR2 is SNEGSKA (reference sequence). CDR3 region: CSASTGRGEQFF. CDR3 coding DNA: TGCAGTGCTTCTACTGGTCGCGGGGAGCAGTTCTTC.

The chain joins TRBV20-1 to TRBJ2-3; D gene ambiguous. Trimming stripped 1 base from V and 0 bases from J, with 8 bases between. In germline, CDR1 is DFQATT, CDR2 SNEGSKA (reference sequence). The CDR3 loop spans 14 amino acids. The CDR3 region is CSARVRPSTDTQYF. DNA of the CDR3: TGCAGTGCTAGAGTACGGCCTAGCACAGATACGCAGTATTTT.

CDR3 residues: CASRTAGSFGYEQYF. CDR3 coding DNA: TGTGCCAGCAGGACCGCCGGCTCCTTCGGGTACGAGCAGTACTTC. The chain recombines TRBV6-1 with TRBJ2-7, with D unresolved. The CDR3 contains 15 residues. The V end was cut by 6 bases, the J end by 4 bases, with 19 bases between. CDR1 MNHNS and CDR2 SASEGT come from the germline V gene.

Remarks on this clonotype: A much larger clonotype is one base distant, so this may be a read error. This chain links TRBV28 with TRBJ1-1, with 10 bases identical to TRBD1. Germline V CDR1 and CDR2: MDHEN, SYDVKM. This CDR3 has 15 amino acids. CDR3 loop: CASSPPGQGYTEAYF. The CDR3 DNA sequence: TGTGCCAGCAGTCCGCCGGGACAGGGGTACACTGAAGCTTACTTT.

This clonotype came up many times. The chain's CDR3 is CSARDGGGLVNEQFF. CDR3 sequence (DNA): TGCAGTGCTAGAGATGGGGGGGGTCTCGTCAATGAGCAGTTCTTC. V is TRBV20-1 and J is TRBJ2-1, with 7 bases fitting TRBD2. The junction had 8 bases not matched to a gene; V was cut back by 0 bases and J by 6 bases. The V gene's germline CDR1 is DFQATT and CDR2 SNEGSKA (reference sequence). This CDR3 is 15 amino acids long.